This T cell receptor (beta chain) was documented in a study of T-cell memory formation after mild COVID-19 (dated by TCRdb to the early 2020s). General notes on the study: TCR sequence clusters from the two donors were largely donor specific. Longitudinal TCRalpha and TCRbeta repertoire sequencing tracked T-cell clones expanding and contracting after mild COVID-19 in a couple of donors. The cohort was made up of two young adult volunteers, one female and one male, who were previously healthy.

This clonotype was seen a few times. The specificity of this receptor is unknown. Base-call qualities are not available, and no considerably larger clone is one nucleotide away. This sample was sequenced with an Illumina NovaSeq 6000. Using 5'RACE with constant-segment primers, TCRalpha and TCRbeta cDNA libraries were constructed, with sample barcodes and unique molecular identifiers added in the process. RNA was extracted from every sample with Trizol reagent. Amplification of the libraries took two PCR steps, and the second step added a second sample barcode plus Illumina TruSeq adapters. Sequencing of the libraries was done on an Illumina NovaSeq, producing 2 x 150 bp paired-end reads. Turning to the authors' computational methods: Demultiplexing of reads and collapsing into UMI-guided consensus sequences were performed with migec v1.2.7. Using mixcr v2.1.11, UMI consensuses were aligned to TRA and TRB V and J templates and then assembled into clonotypes. Expanded or contracted clonotypes were those called significant by both edgeR and NoisET, with noise models trained on biological replicates. edgeR calls used a false discovery rate-adjusted p below 0.01 and a log2 fold-change threshold of 1. As an exploratory analysis of dynamics, max-normalized trajectories of the 1000 most abundant clonotypes were examined with PCA combined with hierarchical clustering. Each responding clone was given a CD4 or CD8 phenotype based on the CD4+ and CD8+ repertoires, which had been sequenced separately. The public sequencing data were trimmed at Q25 with fastp and processed into clonotypes with MiXCR by TCRdb, which kept only in-frame beta chains. Each record represents a unique CDR3 protein, reported with the most common genes and DNA among its rows. The V and J calls were not made by the authors but by TCRdb's processing. Counted in this sample were 58,000 or so distinct CDR3 sequences; 25% to 35% of them appeared once. The top ten hold approximately 39% of the sample.

Beyond this particular receptor, the publication reports: Only a couple of mild cases were covered in the study, and larger cohorts including severe cases with pre-infection samples were considered necessary. SARS-CoV-2 specificity of the second-wave clones peaking on day 37 was not confirmed. Clones contracting from day 15 to 85 had balanced CD4/CD8 phenotypes, while a second wave expanding from day 15 to 37 was biased towards CD4+. The detection of some responding clones in pre-infection memory suggests that pre-existing cross-reactive memory T cells joined the SARS-CoV-2 response. Contracting CD4+ clones were located mainly in the CM and EM memory subsets, whereas CD8+ clones were found to be enriched in EMRA.

Ficoll-Paque density gradient centrifugation was the method used to isolate PBMCs. Including cysteine and phenylalanine, the CDR3 has 13 amino acids. Only CDR3 DNA remains: 39 bases, in frame from the first base. Trimming takes 4 bases from V and 0 bases from J, and the germline ends sit 6 bases apart. This receptor was identified in a young man who had mild COVID-19 (a few samples of this study predate the infection). The sample titles of this study are shuffled in the database, so cell type and time point are left out; the donor was told from shared clones. The sequencing sample was made of PBMCs or a T cell subset sorted from them (not recorded which). The V and J segments used are TRBV12-3 or TRBV12-4 and TRBJ1-1, with no confidently assigned D gene. The nucleotide sequence reads TGTGCCAGCAGTTCTGTCTTGAACACTGAAGCTTTCTTT. This is translated as CASSSVLNTEAFF.